This T cell receptor (beta chain) came from a study of blood T cell repertoires in COVID-19. In the study overall: Donors in the United States, Italy and Spain gave samples during acute or convalescent COVID-19. Sources were T cells, B-cell-depleted T cells, or PBMCs; the material itself was cDNA or gDNA.

Per the original data handling: Amplification from reference gene primers served as the basis for estimated nucleated cell counts. Here immunoSEQ multiplex PCR was the method, and the copy in TCRdb shows in-frame clones only, minus some. V, J and clone size were drawn from that table, and D and trimming were deduced from the DNA. In the table there are fewer than 250,000 clones, nearly 85% of which are singletons. Germline V gene sequence: CDR1 SGHDT, CDR2 YYEEEE. V shed 3 bases and J shed 2 bases, with 8 bases lying between them. The CDR3 has 14 residues. The sample consisted of peripheral blood. V gene TRBV5-6 combines with J gene TRBJ1-4, with no clear D. The sequence derives from a human donor in a cohort sampled during active COVID-19. CDR3: CASSSTGTNEKLFF. Here the CDR3 DNA reads TGTGCCAGCAGCTCGACGGGTACTAATGAAAAACTGTTTTTT.